A single sample is the source of the 10 T cell receptor beta chains below, sequenced in a study of response to subunit inactivated influenza vaccine. In TCRdb, the RT-PCR reads were re-called with MiXCR into one record per CDR3 protein. The sample lists about 650,000 distinct CDR3 sequences; around 14% were seen once. Sequenced here: PBMCs from blood, sampled approximately 12 days after vaccination. The source is a man aged 50 to 60 who received an inactivated influenza vaccine.

This chain connects TRBV29-1 to TRBJ1-1, with 7 bases aligning to TRBD1. Germline assignment: CDR1 SQVTM and CDR2 ANQGSEA. V dropped 7 bases and J dropped 5; count of bases not matched to a gene: 10. This CDR3 is 13 amino acids long. CDR3 amino acids: CSAGEGARTEAFF. CDR3 nucleotides: TGCAGCGCTGGAGAGGGGGCTCGGACTGAAGCTTTCTTT.

This clonotype was detected a few times. The genes are TRBV9 and TRBJ1-1; 7 nucleotides align to TRBD1. The J segment lost 1 base and the V segment lost 0 bases, leaving 3 bases of the junction unmatched. Germline values: CDR1 SGDLS, CDR2 YYNGEE. The CDR3 spans 15 residues. CDR3 amino acids: CASSVGGTANTEAFF. The CDR3 DNA is TGTGCCAGCAGCGTAGGGGGGACAGCGAACACTGAAGCTTTCTTT.

This chain joins TRBV2 and TRBJ1-2; TRBD1 aligns across 8 bases. The CDR3 is 14 amino acids. Looked up from germline, CDR1 is SNHLY and CDR2 is FYNNEI. V lost 3 bases to trimming and J lost 2 bases; unmatched junction nucleotides: 2. The CDR3 region is CASSDRGRNYGYTF. Written as DNA, the CDR3 is TGTGCCAGCAGTGACAGGGGGCGGAACTATGGCTACACCTTC. Based on the CDR3 plus reference TRBV2 and TRBJ1-2, the full variable domain is EPEVTQTPSHQVTQMGQEVILRCVPISNHLYFYWYRQILGQKVEFLVSFYNNEISEKSEIFDDQFSVERPDGSNFTLKIRSTKLEDSAMYFCASSDRGRNYGYTFGSGTRLTVV.

V usage is TRBV15 and J usage is TRBJ1-5, with 8 bases fitting TRBD1. The CDR3 covers 15 residues. The germline V gene encodes CDR1 LNHNV and CDR2 YYDKDF (reference sequence). V dropped 1 base and J dropped 6; count of bases not matched to a gene: 5. CDR3 region: CATSRGLTGVQPQHF. Written as DNA, the CDR3 is TGTGCCACCAGCAGAGGTTTGACAGGGGTTCAGCCCCAGCATTTT.

V usage is TRBV2 and J usage is TRBJ2-5; 11 bases are a match to TRBD1. The V gene end was trimmed by 6 bases and the J gene end by 4 bases; junction bases not matched to a gene: 7. The germline CDR1 and CDR2 sequences are SNHLY and FYNNEI. This CDR3 comprises 15 residues. This chain's CDR3 is CASSQGTGGRETQYF. In DNA, the CDR3 is TGTGCCAGCAGCCAAGGGACAGGGGGAAGAGAGACCCAGTACTTC.

This clonotype was found a few times. This chain links TRBV12-3 or TRBV12-4 with TRBJ2-5; D possibly corresponds to TRBD1 (6 bases). CDR3 size: 15 residues. V was shortened by 3 bases and J by 5 bases, with 16 bases between the two germline ends. CDR3 coding DNA: TGTGCCAGCAGTTTGGCAGGGGCTGGGGCGGAGACCCAGTACTTC. It codes for CASSLAGAGAETQYF.

The rearrangement joins TRBV18 to TRBJ1-1; D is undetermined. This CDR3 has 17 residues. From germline, CDR1 is KGHSH and CDR2 LQKENI. Trimming shortened V by 0 bases and J by 3 bases, and 17 bases separated the two germline ends. Here the CDR3 DNA reads TGTGCCAGCTCACCACCAATGGGAGTTCGGTTGTACACTGAAGCTTTCTTT. Translation: CASSPPMGVRLYTEAFF.

V and J are TRBV5-1 and TRBJ2-6; 7 bases fit TRBD2. Per germline, CDR1 SGHRS and CDR2 YFSETQ. Losses at the gene ends were 4 bases for V and 0 bases for J; bases not matched to a gene: 7. There are 17 residues in the CDR3. CDR3 sequence (DNA): TGCGCCAGCAGCCCGCGGGGGTTCAACTCTGGGGCCAACGTCCTGACTTTC. This gives the protein CASSPRGFNSGANVLTF.

The rearrangement joins TRBV3-1 to TRBJ2-5; the match to TRBD1 covers 8 bases. The CDR3 loop spans 16 amino acids. CDR1 LGHDT and CDR2 YNNKEL come from the germline V gene (reference sequence). Germline trimming cut 2 bases from V and 7 bases from J; bases unmatched to any gene: 12. The CDR3 is CASSQLGTGGPPTQYF. The CDR3 region has the DNA TGTGCCAGCAGCCAACTAGGGACAGGAGGACCTCCGACCCAGTACTTC.

The chain is built from TRBV7-9 and TRBJ2-7; 8 bases map to TRBD1. There are 16 residues in the CDR3. CDR1 SEHNR and CDR2 FQNEAQ come from the germline V gene (reference sequence). The V segment lost 5 bases and the J segment 4 bases; nucleotides outside the gene matches: 13. The CDR3 region has the DNA TGTGCCAGCAGCCTATATACAGGGGGTTTGGTATACGAGCAGTACTTC. As protein: CASSLYTGGLVYEQYF.